A single sample gave rise to the 17 T cell receptor beta chains below, sequenced in a study of T cell responses to AZD1222 COVID-19 vaccine (dated by TCRdb to the early 2020s). In the paper's terms, the time point label means: about 28 days (+/-7) after the second vaccine dose. What the treatment or condition label conveys for this sample: meningococcal conjugate vaccine given as trial control. Receptor libraries were prepared by the immunoSEQ multiplex PCR assay. The immuneACCESS repertoire file appears here via TCRdb, limited to in-frame rearrangements. These files lack a portion of the clones; in checked studies, under half of the deficit traces to unresolved V genes, and the cause of the others is not known. The sample data list around 210,000 clones, and approximately 94% of these were observed just once. The top ten constitute 1.7% of the sample. The specimen comprised peripheral blood, sampled 28 days after the second dose of the MenACWY control vaccine. All receptors come from an adult who received the MenACWY meningococcal vaccine as a control.

This chain joins TRBV4-3 and TRBJ2-2; 10 positions match TRBD2. Germline CDR1 and CDR2: LGHNA and YSLEER. Unmatched junction bases numbered 8, after V lost 1 base and J lost 6 bases. The CDR3 has 17 residues. The CDR3 is CASSQGLAGARSGELFF. Here the CDR3 DNA reads TGCGCCAGCAGCCAAGGGCTAGCGGGGGCCAGATCCGGGGAGCTGTTTTTT.

The chain is built from TRBV28 and TRBJ2-3; 9 bases line up with TRBD2. Looked up from germline, CDR1 is MDHEN and CDR2 is SYDVKM. Germline trimming cut 5 bases from V and 6 bases from J; bases unmatched to any gene: 21. The CDR3 has 19 residues. The CDR3 here is CASSPPELAGGRFGDTQYF. CDR3 sequence (DNA): TGTGCCAGCAGTCCTCCGGAGTTGGCGGGAGGGCGCTTCGGGGATACGCAGTATTTT. Based on the CDR3 plus reference TRBV28 and TRBJ2-3, the full variable domain is DVKVTQSSRYLVKRTGEKVFLECVQDMDHENMFWYRQDPGLGLRLIYFSYDVKMKEKGDIPEGYSVSREKKERFSLILESASTNQTSMYLCASSPPELAGGRFGDTQYFGPGTRLTVL.

The chain employs TRBV19 and TRBJ1-1; TRBD1 is a possible D gene (6 bases). Trimming pared 4 bases from V and 0 bases from J, leaving 21 bases between. The CDR3 consists of 18 residues. Germline assignment: CDR1 LNHDA and CDR2 SQIVND (reference sequence). This CDR3 reads CASSTSPPFGGMNTEAFF. The CDR3 nucleotides read TGTGCCAGTAGTACCTCACCCCCATTTGGGGGCATGAACACTGAAGCTTTCTTT.

The chain couples TRBV27 to TRBJ2-5, with D possibly matching TRBD2 (6 bases). CDR1 and CDR2 from the germline V gene are MNHEY and SMNVEV (reference sequence). This CDR3 region has 15 residues. V was shortened by 7 bases and J by 1 base, with 16 bases between the two germline ends. CDR3 sequence (DNA): TGTGCCAGCACTCAGGCCGGCGGGGCCCAAGAGACCCAGTACTTC. Its translation: CASTQAGGAQETQYF.

In its sample, this clone was seen once. This chain links TRBV4-2 with TRBJ1-1, with unresolved D. The CDR3 is made up of 14 amino acids. Trimming stripped 0 bases from V and 5 bases from J, with 10 bases between. Per the germline V gene, CDR1 is LGHNA and CDR2 is YNFKEQ. The CDR3 here is CASSQEREGTEAFF. The CDR3 DNA sequence: TGTGCCAGCAGCCAAGAAAGGGAAGGAACTGAAGCTTTCTTT.

V and J are TRBV4-2 and TRBJ2-1; TRBD2 matches 8 bases. Germline V gene data show CDR1 as LGHNA and CDR2 as YNFKEQ. The CDR3 sequence is 13 residues long. Germline trimming cut 0 bases from V and 9 bases from J; bases unmatched to any gene: 1. CDR3 in amino acids: CASSQDLAGEQFF. The CDR3 DNA follows: TGTGCCAGCAGCCAAGATCTAGCGGGTGAGCAGTTCTTC.

This CDR3 is CASSQGQGGLPGNTIYF. The CDR3 DNA sequence: TGTGCCAGCAGCCAAGGGCAGGGGGGATTACCTGGAAACACCATATATTTT. This chain uses TRBV14 with TRBJ1-3; 7 bases are a match to TRBD1. This CDR3 is built from 17 residues. Germline CDR1 is SGHDN and CDR2 is FVKESK. The V segment lost 1 base and the J segment 2 bases; nucleotides outside the gene matches: 8.

The chain links TRBV30 to TRBJ2-7; 9 bases fit TRBD2. Losses at the gene ends were 1 base for V and 0 bases for J; bases not matched to a gene: 7. CDR3 length: 16 amino acids. In germline, CDR1 is GTSNPN, CDR2 SVGIG (reference sequence). The CDR3: CAWSAFLAGSSYEQYF. In nucleotides, the CDR3 is TGTGCCTGGAGTGCGTTCCTAGCGGGGAGCTCCTACGAGCAGTACTTC.

The chain combines TRBV28 with TRBJ2-7; a weak D match, TRBD2 (5 bases). CDR1 is MDHEN, CDR2 SYDVKM, per germline. CDR3 length: 11 residues. Trimming removed 3 bases from V and 7 bases from J, with 7 bases in between. The CDR3 DNA reads TGTGCCAGCAGTTTGGGAGCTGAGCAGTACTTC. Translating it yields CASSLGAEQYF.

The chain employs TRBV30 and TRBJ2-5; TRBD1 matches 8 bases. The V gene end was trimmed by 5 bases and the J gene end by 5 bases; junction bases not matched to a gene: 10. The CDR3 runs 14 residues. CDR1 and CDR2 (germline): GTSNPN, SVGIG (reference sequence). DNA for the CDR3: TGTGCCTGGGAGGCCGGGACAGGTTTGGAGACCCAGTACTTC. Translation: CAWEAGTGLETQYF.

The CDR3 spells CASSSRGDGSPLHF. CDR3 DNA: TGTGCCAGCAGCTCCCGAGGGGATGGTTCACCCCTCCACTTT. The chain combines TRBV7-2 with TRBJ1-6; D might be TRBD1 (5 bases). V was clipped by 4 bases and J by 9 bases, with 13 bases between them. Looked up from germline, CDR1 is SGHTA and CDR2 is FQGNSA. CDR3 length: 14 amino acids.

The genes are TRBV27 and TRBJ2-2; D not certain. Trimming took 5 bases from V and 0 from J, leaving 4 bases between them. Germline V gene data show CDR1 as MNHEY and CDR2 as SMNVEV (reference sequence). CDR3 length equals 13 residues. The CDR3 sequence is CASSATNTGELFF. The CDR3 DNA reads TGTGCCAGCAGTGCAACGAACACCGGGGAGCTGTTTTTT.

The V call is TRBV18, the J call TRBJ1-2; D perhaps matches TRBD1 (5 bases). Germline V gene sequence: CDR1 KGHSH, CDR2 LQKENI. The CDR3 is made up of 13 amino acids. Trimming stripped 5 bases from V and 4 bases from J, with 11 bases between. CDR3 protein: CASSAGTGYGYTF. The CDR3 DNA sequence: TGTGCCAGCTCAGCCGGGACGGGCTATGGCTACACCTTC.

V usage is TRBV7-9 and J usage is TRBJ1-4, with 7 bases identical to TRBD1. Germline assignment: CDR1 SEHNR and CDR2 FQNEAQ (reference sequence). V was clipped by 5 bases and J by 4 bases; unmatched bases: 4. There are 14 residues in the CDR3. The CDR3: CASSEDRDNEKLFF. The CDR3 DNA sequence: TGTGCCAGCAGCGAAGACAGGGATAATGAAAAACTGTTTTTT.

V gene TRBV6-5 combines with J gene TRBJ2-7; TRBD1 agrees at 7 bases. The CDR3 extends over 13 amino acids. The germline CDR1 and CDR2 sequences are MNHEY and SVGAGI. After removal of 6 bases from V and 6 bases from J, the junction contained 8 bases not matched to a gene. The CDR3 is CASRADRVGEQYF. CDR3 nucleotide sequence: TGTGCCAGCAGAGCCGACAGGGTCGGCGAGCAGTACTTC.

This chain connects TRBV2 to TRBJ2-7; TRBD1 matches at 7 bases. Germline V lookup: CDR1 SNHLY, CDR2 FYNNEI. V trimming: 2 bases; J trimming: 2 bases; junction bases outside the gene matches: 3. The CDR3 has 14 amino acids. CDR3 protein: CASSEFQGAYEQYF. The CDR3 DNA reads TGTGCCAGCAGTGAATTTCAGGGGGCCTACGAGCAGTACTTC.

The chain recombines TRBV9 with TRBJ1-6; D is uncertain. In germline, CDR1 is SGDLS, CDR2 YYNGEE. V lost 2 bases to trimming and J lost 7 bases, with 7 bases between them. The CDR3 spans 13 residues. CDR3 in amino acids: CASSVEWNSPLHF. The CDR3 nucleotides are TGTGCCAGCAGCGTGGAATGGAATTCACCCCTCCACTTT.